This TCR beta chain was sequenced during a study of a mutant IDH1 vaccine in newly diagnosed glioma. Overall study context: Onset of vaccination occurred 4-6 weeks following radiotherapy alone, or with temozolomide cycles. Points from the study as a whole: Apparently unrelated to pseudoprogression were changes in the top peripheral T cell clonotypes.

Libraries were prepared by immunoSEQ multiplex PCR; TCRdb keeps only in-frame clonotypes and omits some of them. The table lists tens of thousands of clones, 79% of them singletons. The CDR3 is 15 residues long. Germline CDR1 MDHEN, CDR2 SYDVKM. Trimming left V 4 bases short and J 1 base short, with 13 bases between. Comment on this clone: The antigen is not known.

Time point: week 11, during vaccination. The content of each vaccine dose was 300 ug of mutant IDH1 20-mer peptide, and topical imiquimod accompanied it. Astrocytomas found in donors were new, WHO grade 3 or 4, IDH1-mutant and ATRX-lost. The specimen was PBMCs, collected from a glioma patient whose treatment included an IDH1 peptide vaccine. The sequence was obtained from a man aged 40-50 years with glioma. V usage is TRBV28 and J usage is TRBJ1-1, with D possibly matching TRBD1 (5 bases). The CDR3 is CASSSSGTPNTEAFF. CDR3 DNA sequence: TGTGCCAGCAGTTCCTCCGGGACCCCGAACACTGAAGCTTTCTTT.